This T cell receptor beta chain was identified during a study of beta chain features in type 1 diabetes. Study outcomes and limitations: The cDNA sequencing approach could over-represent high-TCR-expressing cells. Patients' naive, central memory and Treg TCRB repertoires seemed closer to one another than those of healthy donors. For Type 1 diabetes patients, all four CD4+ subsets carried TCRB CDR3s that were moderately but significantly shorter.

The table lists this clone with a few counts. Its target is unknown. Sorted populations were all over 98% pure. The investigators reverse transcribed all of the isolated RNA, so they sequenced expressed TCRB transcripts. Sequenced by immunoSEQ multiplex PCR; TCRdb stores in-frame clones only, minus some. The table includes hundreds of thousands of clones, about a tenth detected once. The CDR3 covers 15 residues. Germline CDR1 is LGHNA and CDR2 is YSLEER. Deletions cut 0 bases from V and 8 bases from J, with 14 bases between. The sequencing input was naive CD4+ T cells from blood. This sequence originates from a man aged 25-45 years with type 1 diabetes. The chain joins TRBV4-3 to TRBJ1-3, with a weak D call TRBD1 (6 bases). CDR3 bases: TGCGCCAGCAGCCAAGACGGATCAGGGGTTTACACCATATATTTT. This sequence encodes CASSQDGSGVYTIYF.